Below are 18 T cell receptor beta chains sequenced from a single sample in a study of T cell responses to AZD1222 COVID-19 vaccine. Libraries were prepared by immunoSEQ multiplex PCR; TCRdb keeps only in-frame clonotypes and omits some of them. The sample lists 95,000 to 110,000 clones; roughly 90% were seen once. The sample was peripheral blood, taken on day 0 of AZD1222 vaccination. These receptors were taken from an adult in good health.

V is TRBV12-3 or TRBV12-4 and J is TRBJ2-3; D gene unclear. CDR3 size: 13 residues. Trimming removed 8 bases at V and 0 bases at J, with 9 bases between. For the CDR3, the DNA is TGTGCCAGCTCCCCGAGTAGCACAGATACGCAGTATTTT. It specifies CASSPSSTDTQYF.

This chain connects TRBV11-3 to TRBJ2-3; D not certain. Germline CDR1 reads SGHNT; CDR2 reads YENEEA. V gave up 5 bases and J gave up 6 bases, with 9 bases separating them. The CDR3 has 12 amino acids. The CDR3 sequence is CASSPGPDTQYF. As DNA, the CDR3 is TGTGCCAGCAGCCCTGGGCCGGATACGCAGTATTTT.

The chain employs TRBV19 and TRBJ2-2; no clear D. The CDR3 length is 11 residues. V gave up 3 bases and J gave up 7 bases, with 3 bases separating them. Germline V CDR1 and CDR2: LNHDA, SQIVND (reference sequence). As DNA, the CDR3 is TGTGCCAGTAGTATCGGCGGGGAGCTGTTTTTT. Its protein is CASSIGGELFF.

The chain carries TRBV7-2 and TRBJ1-6; TRBD1 aligns across 9 bases. The V gene's germline CDR1 is SGHTA and CDR2 FQGNSA. The V segment lost 2 bases and the J segment 6 bases; nucleotides outside the gene matches: 2. The CDR3 spans 15 residues. The CDR3 is CASSLSQGANSPLHF. The DNA for the CDR3 is TGTGCCAGCAGCTTATCACAGGGGGCTAATTCACCCCTCCACTTT.

J is TRBJ2-2 and V is TRBV7-2; D possibly corresponds to TRBD2 (6 bases). CDR1 is SGHTA, CDR2 FQGNSA, per germline. CDR3 length: 14 amino acids. V lost 5 bases and J lost 5, with 12 bases in between. The CDR3 DNA reads as TGTGCCAGCAGCGGTAGCGGTTTTACCGGGGAGCTGTTTTTT. Translation: CASSGSGFTGELFF.

A single count supports this clone. The chain couples TRBV4-3 to TRBJ1-1; 7 bases map to TRBD1. The CDR3 runs to 15 residues. J was trimmed by 4 bases and V by 4 bases; bases with no gene match: 9. Germline V gives CDR1 LGHNA, CDR2 YSLEER. CDR3 protein: CASSLQAGGSTEAFF. CDR3 nucleotides: TGCGCCAGCAGCCTCCAAGCAGGGGGGAGCACTGAAGCTTTCTTT.

The rearrangement uses TRBV19 and TRBJ2-1, with D perhaps TRBD1 or TRBD2 (5 bases each). This CDR3 has 15 amino acids. Germline V gives CDR1 LNHDA, CDR2 SQIVND (reference sequence). Deletions cut 3 bases from V and 3 bases from J, with 12 bases between. The CDR3 loop is CASSIAGALYNEQFF. CDR3 bases: TGTGCCAGTAGTATTGCCGGGGCCCTCTACAATGAGCAGTTCTTC.

The chain recombines TRBV28 with TRBJ1-4; 11 bases align to TRBD1. This CDR3 spans 16 amino acids. Germline assignment: CDR1 MDHEN and CDR2 SYDVKM. V lost 6 bases, J lost 2 bases, and 5 bases stayed unmatched. The CDR3, as DNA: TGTGCCAGCAGCGACCGGGACAGGGGGACTAATGAAAAACTGTTTTTT. This codes for CASSDRDRGTNEKLFF.

The chain couples TRBV6-5 to TRBJ1-2; D possibly corresponds to TRBD1 (5 bases). The CDR3 contains 14 residues. CDR1 is MNHEY, CDR2 SVGAGI, per germline. V shed 0 bases and J shed 3 bases, with 8 bases lying between them. CDR3 amino acids: CASSYSDTYYGYTF. As DNA, the CDR3 is TGTGCCAGCAGTTACTCGGACACCTACTATGGCTACACCTTC.

V gene TRBV28 combines with J gene TRBJ1-4; the match to TRBD1 covers 9 bases. The germline V gene encodes CDR1 MDHEN and CDR2 SYDVKM. The CDR3 covers 14 residues. V dropped 6 bases and J dropped 6; count of bases not matched to a gene: 5. In DNA form, the CDR3 reads TGTGCCAGCAGACCCGGGACAGGGTATGAAAAACTGTTTTTT. This encodes CASRPGTGYEKLFF.

This chain joins TRBV9 and TRBJ1-1; the D gene is possibly TRBD1 (5 bases). Germline V gene lookup returns CDR1 SGDLS and CDR2 YYNGEE. CDR3 size: 13 residues. V was clipped by 2 bases and J by 1 base, with 6 bases between them. The CDR3 DNA reads TGTGCCAGCAGCGTCCAGGGGAACACTGAAGCTTTCTTT. Its protein product is CASSVQGNTEAFF.

The chain uses TRBV5-6 and TRBJ2-5, with 11 bases fitting TRBD2. CDR1 and CDR2 from the germline V gene are SGHDT and YYEEEE. Trimming removed 4 bases from V and 5 bases from J; junction bases left unmatched: 13. The CDR3 has 17 amino acids. The CDR3 spells CASSQLDLAGGGETQYF. DNA for the CDR3: TGTGCCAGCAGCCAGCTGGATCTAGCGGGAGGCGGGGAGACCCAGTACTTC.

This clone was detected only a few times. The genes are TRBV6-1 and TRBJ1-4; 7 bases line up with TRBD1. Trimming took 2 bases from V and 7 from J; bases not matched to a gene: 13. Germline V lookup: CDR1 MNHNS, CDR2 SASEGT. The CDR3 consists of 17 residues. CDR3 sequence: CASSERIRGKGAEKLFF. CDR3 nucleotide sequence: TGTGCCAGCAGTGAACGGATAAGGGGGAAGGGGGCTGAAAAACTGTTTTTT.

V is TRBV29-1 and J is TRBJ2-1; D gene ambiguous. Looked up from germline, CDR1 is SQVTM and CDR2 is ANQGSEA. V was shortened by 7 bases and J by 4 bases, with 17 bases between the two germline ends. The CDR3 totals 14 residues. The DNA of the CDR3 is TGCAGCGCCGCCTTCCGAACACCGTACAATGAGCAGTTCTTC. Translation gives CSAAFRTPYNEQFF.

This rearrangement joins TRBV28 to TRBJ2-1, with 11 bases matching TRBD2. Germline trimming cut 6 bases from V and 4 bases from J; bases unmatched to any gene: 17. The CDR3 is 19 amino acids. Germline assignment: CDR1 MDHEN and CDR2 SYDVKM. The CDR3 loop is CASSLQRGSGRGVYNEQFF. The CDR3 nucleotides read TGTGCCAGCAGCCTTCAGCGTGGTAGCGGGAGGGGGGTTTACAATGAGCAGTTCTTC.

The chain is built from TRBV2 and TRBJ1-5; 12 nucleotides match TRBD1. Germline V lookup: CDR1 SNHLY, CDR2 FYNNEI. Trimming at V came to 6 bases and at J to 6 bases, leaving 6 bases not matched to a gene. This CDR3 has 15 amino acids. In DNA form, the CDR3 reads TGTGCCAGCAGCTCCGGGACAGGGGGCTCTCAGCCCCAGCATTTT. Protein: CASSSGTGGSQPQHF.

CDR3 coding DNA: TGTGCCAGCAGCTTAACATCTGGAAACACCATATATTTT. It yields the protein CASSLTSGNTIYF. This rearrangement joins TRBV7-2 to TRBJ1-3; D ambiguous. V shed 2 bases and J shed 1 base, with 3 bases lying between them. CDR1 is SGHTA and CDR2 is FQGNSA in the germline V gene. This CDR3 comprises 13 residues.

This clone was counted once. The rearrangement uses TRBV9 and TRBJ1-6, with 7 bases aligning to TRBD1. Trimming removed 4 bases from V and 9 bases from J; junction bases left unmatched: 13. This CDR3 contains 16 residues. The germline CDR1 and CDR2 sequences are SGDLS and YYNGEE. The CDR3 here is CASSPLTGLGGSPLHF. Written as DNA, the CDR3 is TGTGCCAGCAGCCCTTTGACAGGGCTCGGCGGTTCACCCCTCCACTTT. Looking up the rest from reference TRBV9 and TRBJ1-6 gives the full variable domain: DSGVTQTPKHLITATGQRVTLRCSPRSGDLSVYWYQQSLDQGLQFLIQYYNGEERAKGNILERFSAQQFPDLHSELNLSSLELGDSALYFCASSPLTGLGGSPLHFGNGTRLTVT.